The 19 T cell receptor beta chains given below trace back to one sample, sequenced in a study of blood T cell repertoires in COVID-19. Assay: immunoSEQ multiplex PCR; the TCRdb copy retains only in-frame clones and omits some. Of some 200,000 clones detected, approximately 85% appear once; the ten largest clones hold approximately 9.8%. The sequencing sample was made of peripheral blood. Receptor source: a woman older than 75 with acute or convalescent COVID-19.

The chain employs TRBV5-6 and TRBJ1-2; the match to TRBD1 covers 8 bases. The length of the CDR3 is 13 residues. With 2 bases clipped from V and 8 bases from J, the junction kept 5 bases outside the gene matches. Germline CDR1 is SGHDT and CDR2 is YYEEEE. DNA for the CDR3: TGTGCCAGCAGCTTAGACAGGGGCAGCGGCTACACCTTC. The encoded protein is CASSLDRGSGYTF. Full variable domain (missing parts from reference TRBV5-6 and TRBJ1-2): DAGVTQSPTHLIKTRGQQVTLRCSPKSGHDTVSWYQQALGQGPQFIFQYYEEEERQRGNFPDRFSGHQFPNYSSELNVNALLLGDSALYLCASSLDRGSGYTFGSGTRLTVV.

The CDR3 is CASSSDLVRTSYEQYF. The CDR3 DNA follows: TGTGCCAGCAGCTCGGATTTAGTCCGGACATCGTACGAGCAGTACTTC. The chain joins TRBV5-6 to TRBJ2-7, with D possibly being TRBD1 (5 bases). The CDR3 is made up of 16 amino acids. V dropped 3 bases and J dropped 4 bases, with 20 bases sitting between them. The germline V gene encodes CDR1 SGHDT and CDR2 YYEEEE. The entire variable domain, with the rest obtained from reference TRBV5-6 and TRBJ2-7, is as follows: DAGVTQSPTHLIKTRGQQVTLRCSPKSGHDTVSWYQQALGQGPQFIFQYYEEEERQRGNFPDRFSGHQFPNYSSELNVNALLLGDSALYLCASSSDLVRTSYEQYFGPGTRLTVT.

The CDR3, as DNA: TGTGCCAGCACCCTTCGTGCCGGGAGGTCACCCTACGAGCAGTACTTC. It is translated as CASTLRAGRSPYEQYF. The gene calls are TRBV27 and TRBJ2-7; 7 positions agree with TRBD2. The CDR3 spans 16 residues. Germline V gene sequence: CDR1 MNHEY, CDR2 SMNVEV (reference sequence). V lost 7 bases to trimming and J lost 2 bases; unmatched junction nucleotides: 14.

The chain has TRBV7-2 and TRBJ2-5; TRBD2 matches 15 bases. Germline lookup yields CDR1 SGHTA and CDR2 FQGNSA. The ends lost 1 base at V and 9 bases at J; junction bases unmatched: 3. The CDR3 runs 15 residues. The CDR3 nucleotides are TGTGCCAGCAGCTTAGATAGGACTAGCGGGGGGGCCCAGTACTTC. Protein product: CASSLDRTSGGAQYF.

The chain combines TRBV7-9 with TRBJ1-1, with D perhaps TRBD1 (6 bases). The germline V gene has CDR1 SEHNR and CDR2 FQNEAQ (reference sequence). Trimming removed 5 bases at V and 11 bases at J, with 18 bases between. This CDR3 spans 13 amino acids. The CDR3 is CASSPEGGVEAFF. The CDR3 coding sequence is TGTGCCAGCAGCCCAGAGGGGGGGGTAGAGGCTTTCTTT.

This clone has just a few counts. This sequence joins TRBV9 and TRBJ1-3, with no clear D. Per germline, CDR1 SGDLS and CDR2 YYNGEE. Between the trimmed V and J ends, which lost 3 bases and 0 bases, there was a span of 7 bases. The CDR3 has 14 amino acids. CDR3 protein: CASSDSNSGNTIYF. CDR3 in DNA: TGTGCCAGCAGCGACAGCAACTCTGGAAACACCATATATTTT. Full variable domain (missing parts from reference TRBV9 and TRBJ1-3): DSGVTQTPKHLITATGQRVTLRCSPRSGDLSVYWYQQSLDQGLQFLIQYYNGEERAKGNILERFSAQQFPDLHSELNLSSLELGDSALYFCASSDSNSGNTIYFGEGSWLTVV.

The gene calls are TRBV29-1 and TRBJ2-2; TRBD2 matches 12 bases. The trim removed 7 bases at V and 4 bases at J, leaving 7 bases unmatched. CDR3 length equals 15 residues. Germline V gene sequence: CDR1 SQVTM, CDR2 ANQGSEA. CDR3 protein: CSAELAGGLTGELFF. CDR3 DNA: TGCAGCGCCGAACTAGCGGGAGGTCTCACCGGGGAGCTGTTTTTT.

The gene calls are TRBV4-3 and TRBJ1-2, with D possibly matching TRBD1 (5 bases). CDR1 is LGHNA and CDR2 is YSLEER in the germline V gene. Trimming stripped 1 base from V and 0 bases from J, with 9 bases between. CDR3 length: 15 amino acids. CDR3 protein: CASSQGQISNYGYTF. The CDR3 DNA is TGCGCCAGCAGCCAAGGACAGATTTCTAACTATGGCTACACCTTC.

This chain uses TRBV28 with TRBJ2-3, with TRBD1 as a possible D gene (5 bases). This CDR3 is built from 13 residues. Trimming took off 11 bases at V and 1 base at J, with 13 bases between the two ends. Germline V CDR1 and CDR2: MDHEN, SYDVKM. CDR3 sequence reads: CAVQGEGTDTQYF. DNA for the CDR3: TGTGCCGTTCAGGGTGAAGGCACAGATACGCAGTATTTT.

V gene TRBV5-6 combines with J gene TRBJ2-3, with TRBD2 matching over 9 bases. The CDR3 spans 14 residues. The ends lost 1 base at V and 3 bases at J; junction bases unmatched: 0. Germline values: CDR1 SGHDT, CDR2 YYEEEE. CDR3 in amino acids: CASSLTSGTDTQYF. The DNA of the CDR3 is TGTGCCAGCAGCTTGACTAGCGGGACAGATACGCAGTATTTT.

This chain uses TRBV19 with TRBJ1-4; D remains ambiguous. V lost 8 bases to trimming and J lost 4 bases, with 14 bases between them. The CDR3 spans 14 residues. CDR1 is LNHDA and CDR2 is SQIVND in the germline V gene (reference sequence). CDR3 region: CASHRLAGNEKLFF. The CDR3 DNA reads as TGTGCCAGTCATCGGCTGGCAGGTAATGAAAAACTGTTTTTT.

The chain employs TRBV10-3 and TRBJ1-1; 7 bases map to TRBD1. The V gene end was trimmed by 9 bases and the J gene end by 4 bases; junction bases not matched to a gene: 5. The germline CDR1 and CDR2 sequences are ENHRY and SYGVKD. This CDR3 has 12 residues. The DNA of the CDR3 is TGTGCCATTAGGGGGCTGAGCACTGAAGCTTTCTTT. It codes for CAIRGLSTEAFF.

This chain uses TRBV29-1 with TRBJ1-2; TRBD1 is a possible D gene (5 bases). Trimming stripped 5 bases from V and 2 bases from J, with 9 bases between. CDR1 SQVTM and CDR2 ANQGSEA come from the germline V gene. The CDR3 runs 12 residues. The CDR3 sequence: CSVMTDNYGYTF. Here the CDR3 DNA reads TGCAGCGTTATGACAGACAACTATGGCTACACCTTC.

V gene TRBV6-5 combines with J gene TRBJ2-7; 7 bases are a match to TRBD2. CDR3 size: 14 residues. V was clipped by 1 base and J by 4 bases; unmatched bases: 4. The germline V gene encodes CDR1 MNHEY and CDR2 SVGAGI. CDR3 DNA: TGTGCCAGCAGTTACTTGGGGGGGAATTACGAGCAGTACTTC. It specifies CASSYLGGNYEQYF.

The J gene is TRBJ1-2, the V gene TRBV12-3 or TRBV12-4, with D possibly being TRBD1 (5 bases). The CDR3 is 13 residues long. The V end was cut by 7 bases, the J end by 7 bases, with 16 bases between. CDR3 sequence (DNA): TGTGCCAGCACCCTCAGGGAAATGTCTGGCTACACCTTC. This codes for CASTLREMSGYTF.

The CDR3 region has the DNA TGTGCCAGCAGCCCTACCCTCGGGTACGAGCAGTACTTC. It yields the protein CASSPTLGYEQYF. The chain recombines TRBV9 with TRBJ2-7; D remains unclear. The V end was cut by 4 bases, the J end by 4 bases, with 12 bases between. Germline V gene data show CDR1 as SGDLS and CDR2 as YYNGEE. This CDR3 is 13 amino acids long.

The V gene is TRBV7-9, the J gene TRBJ1-1, with TRBD1 matching over 10 bases. Trimming at V came to 7 bases and at J to 6 bases, leaving 5 bases not matched to a gene. Germline values: CDR1 SEHNR, CDR2 FQNEAQ (reference sequence). CDR3 size: 13 residues. The CDR3 here is CASTPGTGAEAFF. CDR3 coding DNA: TGTGCCAGCACCCCCGGGACAGGGGCTGAAGCTTTCTTT.

In its sample, this clone was seen once. V is TRBV9 and J is TRBJ2-3; 7 bases are a match to TRBD1. V lost 1 base and J lost 1; bases outside the gene matches: 3. Germline V CDR1 and CDR2: SGDLS, YYNGEE. CDR3 length equals 15 residues. The DNA for the CDR3 is TGTGCCAGCAGCGTATTCGGACAGGGCACAGATACGCAGTATTTT. Residues: CASSVFGQGTDTQYF.

The gene calls are TRBV7-9 and TRBJ2-1; TRBD2 might be the D (5 bases). The V end lost 7 bases, the J end lost 5 bases, and 15 bases lay between the germline ends. Germline V lookup: CDR1 SEHNR, CDR2 FQNEAQ (reference sequence). The CDR3 sequence is 14 residues long. The CDR3 DNA follows: TGTGCCAGCACCCTAGTGGGCGGGCACAATGAGCAGTTCTTC. This translates into CASTLVGGHNEQFF.